The 10 T cell receptor beta chains listed next were all sequenced from one sample in a study of T cell changes during pregnancy in multiple sclerosis. TCRdb's copy holds only in-frame clones and misses some; the assay was immunoSEQ multiplex PCR. The sample carries 35,000 to 45,000 clones, approximately 90% recorded once. The input for sequencing was CD4+ T cells from peripheral blood mononuclear cells, taken in the first trimester of pregnancy. The source is a female donor in good health, enrolled as a control in a pregnancy study.

The chain has TRBV19 and TRBJ2-3, with a possible D match to TRBD2 (6 bases). Trimming stripped 3 bases from V and 2 bases from J, with 12 bases between. Looked up from germline, CDR1 is LNHDA and CDR2 is SQIVND (reference sequence). The CDR3 spans 15 residues. The CDR3 loop is CASSIGRDFTDTQYF. CDR3 nucleotides: TGTGCCAGTAGTATCGGCAGGGACTTCACAGATACGCAGTATTTT.

The chain combines TRBV4-3 with TRBJ1-1, with D possibly being TRBD1 (5 bases). The CDR3 runs 18 residues. Germline CDR1 and CDR2: LGHNA and YSLEER. V was cut by 0 bases and J by 2 bases, with 19 bases left in between. The CDR3, as DNA: TGCGCCAGCAGCCAAGAAAGGCCAGGGCTGAGGAGAAACACTGAAGCTTTCTTT. Protein: CASSQERPGLRRNTEAFF.

This clone has only one observation. CDR3 loop: CASTFTDTQYF. In DNA, the CDR3 is TGTGCCAGCACGTTTACAGATACGCAGTATTTT. The chain has TRBV25-1 and TRBJ2-3; D gene uncertain. The CDR3 spans 11 residues. Germline CDR1 and CDR2: MGHDK and SYGVNS. V lost 7 bases, J lost 3 bases, and 5 bases lay in between.

V gene TRBV5-1 combines with J gene TRBJ2-6; 7 nucleotides agree with TRBD1. Looked up from germline, CDR1 is SGHRS and CDR2 is YFSETQ. V shed 5 bases and J 0 bases; nucleotides not matched to a gene: 5. The CDR3 contains 16 residues. The CDR3 region has the DNA TGCGCCAGCAGTCAGGACAGGTACTCTGGGGCCAACGTCCTGACTTTC. It specifies CASSQDRYSGANVLTF.

V gene TRBV6-6 combines with J gene TRBJ2-3; TRBD2 matches 9 bases. The V gene end was trimmed by 5 bases and the J gene end by 3 bases; junction bases not matched to a gene: 6. There are 15 residues in the CDR3. Per germline, CDR1 MNHNY and CDR2 SVGAGI (reference sequence). The CDR3, as DNA: TGTGCCAGCAGTCTCTTCGCGGGGGGGACAGATACGCAGTATTTT. This sequence encodes CASSLFAGGTDTQYF.

CDR3 sequence: CASRTGQFGYTF. CDR3 in DNA: TGTGCCAGCAGGACGGGACAGTTCGGCTACACCTTC. The chain uses TRBV25-1 and TRBJ1-2, with 7 bases lining up with TRBD1. Per germline, CDR1 MGHDK and CDR2 SYGVNS. The V gene end was trimmed by 6 bases and the J gene end by 8 bases; junction bases not matched to a gene: 6. The CDR3 is 12 amino acids.

This rearrangement joins TRBV5-5 to TRBJ1-5; a weak D match, TRBD1 (6 bases). CDR1 and CDR2 (germline): SGHKS, YYEKEE (reference sequence). This CDR3 has 15 amino acids. The ends were cut back, 0 bases at V and 1 base at J, with 8 bases in the middle. The CDR3 here is CASSLGQVSNQPQHF. Here the CDR3 DNA reads TGTGCCAGCAGCTTGGGACAGGTGAGCAATCAGCCCCAGCATTTT.

The chain is built from TRBV30 and TRBJ1-5; perhaps TRBD1 as D (5 bases). The CDR3 contains 15 residues. Deletions cut 3 bases from V and 5 bases from J, with 17 bases between. CDR1 and CDR2 (germline): GTSNPN, SVGIG (reference sequence). CDR3 DNA sequence: TGTGCCTGGAGGGCCGACTCAGGGTACGATCAGCCCCAGCATTTT. Protein product: CAWRADSGYDQPQHF.

CDR3 region: CASSLARDRRGYTF. The CDR3, as DNA: TGTGCCAGCAGCTTAGCGAGGGACAGAAGGGGCTACACCTTC. The V and J genes are TRBV7-8 and TRBJ1-2; 7 positions match TRBD1. Germline CDR1 reads SGHVS; CDR2 reads FQNEAQ. Unmatched junction bases numbered 6, after V lost 0 bases and J lost 8 bases. This CDR3 is built from 14 residues. Variable domain in full (rest from reference TRBV7-8 and TRBJ1-2): GAGVSQSPRYKVAKRGQDVALRCDPISGHVSLFWYQQALGQGPEFLTYFQNEAQLDKSGLPSDRFFAERPEGSVSTLKIQRTQQEDSAVYLCASSLARDRRGYTFGSGTRLTVV.

The genes are TRBV7-9 and TRBJ2-3, with a tentative D call TRBD2 (6 bases). Germline CDR1 SEHNR, CDR2 FQNEAQ (reference sequence). V lost 8 bases to trimming and J lost 3 bases, with 15 bases between them. This CDR3 comprises 14 residues. CDR3 sequence: CASLLSGRTDTQYF. CDR3 DNA: TGTGCCAGCCTATTATCAGGGAGGACAGATACGCAGTATTTT.